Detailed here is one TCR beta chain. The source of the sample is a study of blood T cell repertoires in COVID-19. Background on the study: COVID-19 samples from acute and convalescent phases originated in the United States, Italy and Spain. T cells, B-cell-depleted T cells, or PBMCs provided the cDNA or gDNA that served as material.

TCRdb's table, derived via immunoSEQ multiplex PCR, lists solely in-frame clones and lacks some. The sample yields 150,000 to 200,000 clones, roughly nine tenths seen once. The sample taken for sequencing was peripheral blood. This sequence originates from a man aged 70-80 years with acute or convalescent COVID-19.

Written as DNA, the CDR3 is TGTGCCAGTAGTATTGTACCCGGAAACGGAGAAGAGACCCAGTACTTC. Translated: CASSIVPGNGEETQYF. The V and J genes are TRBV19 and TRBJ2-5; D unclear. Germline lookup yields CDR1 LNHDA and CDR2 SQIVND (reference sequence). This CDR3 has 16 amino acids. V lost 3 bases and J 3 bases, leaving 17 bases between the germline ends.